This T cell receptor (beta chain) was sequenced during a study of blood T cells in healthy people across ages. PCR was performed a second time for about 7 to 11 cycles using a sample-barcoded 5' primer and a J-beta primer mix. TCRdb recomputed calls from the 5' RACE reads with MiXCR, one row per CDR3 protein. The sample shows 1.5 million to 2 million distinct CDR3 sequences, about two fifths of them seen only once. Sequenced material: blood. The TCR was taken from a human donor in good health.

The CDR3 DNA is TGCAGTGCTAAGACAGGGTTCGGCTATGGCTACACCTTC. It yields the protein CSAKTGFGYGYTF. The V call is TRBV20-1, the J call TRBJ1-2; TRBD1 agrees at 7 bases. Germline V CDR1 and CDR2: DFQATT, SNEGSKA (reference sequence). V lost 4 bases to trimming and J lost 4 bases; unmatched junction nucleotides: 6. There are 13 residues in the CDR3.